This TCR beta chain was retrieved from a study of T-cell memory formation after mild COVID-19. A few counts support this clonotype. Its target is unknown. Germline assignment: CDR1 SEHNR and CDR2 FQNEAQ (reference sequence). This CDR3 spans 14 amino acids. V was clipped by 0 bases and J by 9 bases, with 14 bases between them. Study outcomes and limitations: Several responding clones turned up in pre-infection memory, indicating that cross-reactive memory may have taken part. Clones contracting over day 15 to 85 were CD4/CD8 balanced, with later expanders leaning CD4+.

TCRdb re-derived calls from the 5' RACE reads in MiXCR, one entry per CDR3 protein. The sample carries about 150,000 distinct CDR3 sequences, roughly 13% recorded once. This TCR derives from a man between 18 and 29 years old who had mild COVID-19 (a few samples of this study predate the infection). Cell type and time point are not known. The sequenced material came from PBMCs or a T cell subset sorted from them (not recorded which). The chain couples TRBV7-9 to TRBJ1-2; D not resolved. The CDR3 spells CASSLASMVQSYTF. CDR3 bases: TGTGCCAGCAGCTTAGCCAGTATGGTACAAAGCTACACCTTC. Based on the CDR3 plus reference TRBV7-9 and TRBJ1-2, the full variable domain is DTGVSQNPRHKITKRGQNVTFRCDPISEHNRLYWYRQTLGQGPEFLTYFQNEAQLEKSRLLSDRFSAERPKGSFSTLEIQRTEQGDSAMYLCASSLASMVQSYTFGSGTRLTVV.